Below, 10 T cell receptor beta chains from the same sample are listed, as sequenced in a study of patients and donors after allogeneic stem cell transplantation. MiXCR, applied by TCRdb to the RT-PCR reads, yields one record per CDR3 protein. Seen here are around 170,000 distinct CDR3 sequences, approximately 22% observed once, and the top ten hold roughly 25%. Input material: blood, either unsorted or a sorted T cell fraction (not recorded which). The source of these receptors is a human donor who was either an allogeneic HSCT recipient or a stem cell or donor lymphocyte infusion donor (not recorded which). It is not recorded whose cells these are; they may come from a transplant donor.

Written as DNA, the CDR3 is TGTGCCACCAGCAGAGATGGCCAGGGCACTGAAGCTTTCTTT. Translated: CATSRDGQGTEAFF. The chain employs TRBV15 and TRBJ1-1; a weak D match, TRBD1 (5 bases). V was shortened by 0 bases and J by 4 bases, with 9 bases between the two germline ends. CDR1 and CDR2 from the germline V gene are LNHNV and YYDKDF (reference sequence). The CDR3 loop spans 14 amino acids.

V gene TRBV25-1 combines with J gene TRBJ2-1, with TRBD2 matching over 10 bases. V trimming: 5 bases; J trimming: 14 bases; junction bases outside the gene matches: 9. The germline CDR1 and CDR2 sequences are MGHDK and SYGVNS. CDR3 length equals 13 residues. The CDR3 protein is CASSYSSSGGEFF. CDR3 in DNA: TGTGCCAGCAGTTATTCCTCTAGCGGGGGTGAGTTCTTC.

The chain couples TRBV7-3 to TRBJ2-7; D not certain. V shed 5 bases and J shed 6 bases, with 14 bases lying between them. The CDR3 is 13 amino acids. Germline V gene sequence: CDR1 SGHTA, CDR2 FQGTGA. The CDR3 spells CASSPESFSEQYF. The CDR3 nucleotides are TGTGCCAGCAGCCCGGAAAGTTTCTCCGAGCAGTACTTC.

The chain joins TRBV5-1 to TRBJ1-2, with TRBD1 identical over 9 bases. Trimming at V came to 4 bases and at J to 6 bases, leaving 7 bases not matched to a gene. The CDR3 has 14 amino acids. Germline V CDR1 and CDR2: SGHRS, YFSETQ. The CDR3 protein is CASSHRDRADGYTF. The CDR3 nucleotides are TGCGCCAGCAGCCACCGGGACAGGGCAGATGGCTACACCTTC. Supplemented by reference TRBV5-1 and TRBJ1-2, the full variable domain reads KAGVTQTPRYLIKTRGQQVTLSCSPISGHRSVSWYQQTPGQGLQFLFEYFSETQRNKGNFPGRFSGRQFSNSRSEMNVSTLELGDSALYLCASSHRDRADGYTFGSGTRLTVV.

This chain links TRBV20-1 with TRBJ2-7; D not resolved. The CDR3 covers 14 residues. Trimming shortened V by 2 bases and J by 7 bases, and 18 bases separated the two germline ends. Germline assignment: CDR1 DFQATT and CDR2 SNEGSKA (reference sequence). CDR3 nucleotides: TGCAGTGCTAGATGGGGTACTGGTACGGAGGAGCAGTACTTC. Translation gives CSARWGTGTEEQYF.

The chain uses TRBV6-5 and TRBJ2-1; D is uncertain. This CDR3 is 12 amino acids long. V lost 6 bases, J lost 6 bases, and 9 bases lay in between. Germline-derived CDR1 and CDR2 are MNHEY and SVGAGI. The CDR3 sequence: CASSPASNEQFF. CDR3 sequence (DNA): TGTGCCAGCAGCCCGGCCTCCAATGAGCAGTTCTTC.

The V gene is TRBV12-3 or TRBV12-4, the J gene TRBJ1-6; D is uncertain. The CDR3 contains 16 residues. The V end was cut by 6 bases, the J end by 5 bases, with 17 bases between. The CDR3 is CASSEFGRLHNSPLHF. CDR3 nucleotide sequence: TGTGCCAGCAGCGAATTTGGCAGGTTGCATAATTCACCCCTCCACTTT.

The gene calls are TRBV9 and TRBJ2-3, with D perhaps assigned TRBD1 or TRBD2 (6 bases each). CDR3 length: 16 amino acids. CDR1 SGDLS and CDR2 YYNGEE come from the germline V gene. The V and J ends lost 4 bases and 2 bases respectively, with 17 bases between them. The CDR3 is CASSPPGAATTDTQYF. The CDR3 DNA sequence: TGTGCCAGCAGCCCCCCGGGGGCAGCCACCACAGATACGCAGTATTTT.

The CDR3 is CASSTTTAQVGTIYF. CDR3 DNA: TGTGCCAGCAGCACCACGACAGCTCAAGTGGGCACCATATATTTT. The chain employs TRBV5-5 and TRBJ1-3, with D possibly TRBD1 on 5 matching bases. Per the germline V gene, CDR1 is SGHKS and CDR2 is YYEKEE (reference sequence). Trimming shortened V by 4 bases and J by 9 bases, and 20 bases separated the two germline ends. The CDR3 extends over 15 amino acids. The full variable domain, its missing parts supplied by reference TRBV5-5 and TRBJ1-3, is DAGVTQSPTHLIKTRGQQVTLRCSPISGHKSVSWYQQVLGQGPQFIFQYYEKEERGRGNFPDRFSARQFPNYSSELNVNALLLGDSALYLCASSTTTAQVGTIYFGEGSWLTVV.

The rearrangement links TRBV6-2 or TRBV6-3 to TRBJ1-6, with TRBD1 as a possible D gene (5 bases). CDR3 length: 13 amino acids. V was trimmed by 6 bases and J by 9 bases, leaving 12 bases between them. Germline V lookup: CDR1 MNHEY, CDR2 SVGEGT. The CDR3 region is CASSLGGGSPLHF. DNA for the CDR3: TGTGCCAGCAGCCTCGGGGGAGGTTCACCCCTCCACTTT.